This TCR beta chain was identified in a study of Graves' ophthalmopathy and Graves' hyperthyroidism. Study summary: Stable hyperthyroidism denotes an absence of ophthalmopathy throughout 18 months of follow-up.

Trimming took off 0 bases at V and 2 bases at J, with 4 bases between the two ends. Germline V lookup: CDR1 LGHDT, CDR2 YNNKEL (reference sequence). The CDR3 is made up of 13 amino acids. This clonotype was recorded at least ten times. Its target is not known. Amplified TCR beta CDR3 regions were obtained using RNA transcripts as template. HTBI primers were employed in first-round RT-PCR, then a second-round multiplex PCR followed. MiXCR was run by TCRdb on the multiplex PCR reads, yielding one entry per CDR3 protein. The sample yields more than 1,000,000 distinct CDR3 sequences, 35% to 40% seen once. Study-wide results and caveats: A 13-signature model separated ophthalmopathy from stable hyperthyroidism, 85% to 90% sensitivity, roughly 81% specificity.

The chain carries TRBV3-1 and TRBJ2-5; D remains ambiguous. Material for sequencing was peripheral blood or thyroid tissue (not recorded which). The clonotype was recovered from an adult man with Graves' hyperthyroidism. CDR3 sequence reads: CASSQELQETQYF. In DNA, the CDR3 is TGTGCCAGCAGCCAAGAGCTTCAAGAGACCCAGTACTTC.